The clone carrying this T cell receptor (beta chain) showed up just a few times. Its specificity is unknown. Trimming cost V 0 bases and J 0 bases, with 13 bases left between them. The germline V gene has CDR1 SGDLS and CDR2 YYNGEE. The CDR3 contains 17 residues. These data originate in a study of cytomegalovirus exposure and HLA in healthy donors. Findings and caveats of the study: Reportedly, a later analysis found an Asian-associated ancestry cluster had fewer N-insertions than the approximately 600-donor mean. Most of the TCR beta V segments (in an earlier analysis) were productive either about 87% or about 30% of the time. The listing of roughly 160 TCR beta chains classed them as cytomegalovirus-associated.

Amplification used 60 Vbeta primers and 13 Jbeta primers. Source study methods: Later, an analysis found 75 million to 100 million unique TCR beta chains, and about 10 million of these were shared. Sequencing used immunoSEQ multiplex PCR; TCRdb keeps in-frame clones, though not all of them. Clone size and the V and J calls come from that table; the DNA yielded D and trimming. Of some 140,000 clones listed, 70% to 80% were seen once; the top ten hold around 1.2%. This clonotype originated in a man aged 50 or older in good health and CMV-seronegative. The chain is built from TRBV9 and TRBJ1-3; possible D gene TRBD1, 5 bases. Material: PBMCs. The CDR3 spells CASSVEGRANSGNTIYF. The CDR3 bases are TGTGCCAGCAGCGTAGAGGGCAGGGCCAACTCTGGAAACACCATATATTTT.